This paragraph covers one T cell receptor (beta chain) sequence. Which antigen it targets is not known. Base quality data are lacking; no much larger clone is found one base away. The same CDR3 is also encoded by other DNA sequences in this sample. The data belong to a study of shared clonotypes between healthy human individuals (dated by TCRdb to 2020 to 2022). Notes on the research overall: A few men and a couple of women, aged 18 to 49 years, made up the cohort. For each donor, CD4 naive and CD4 memory were each run on three plates, CD8 naive on two plates, and CD8 memory on one plate. The study deeply sequenced blood TCR repertoires of about five healthy adults to estimate repertoire size and the extent of clonotype sharing between individuals. To increase sequencing depth and limit assay-specific biases, TCR repertoire library preparation and sequencing were carried out by different laboratories using diverse techniques. Per donor, leukapheresis produced somewhere between about 0.85 and 8.9 billion PBMCs.

TCR CDR3 regions were amplified from genomic DNA by multiplex PCR using the deep immunoSEQ assay. For each cell subset, the extracted genomic DNA was distributed evenly across all wells of several immunoSEQ 96-well plates, and each plate served as one replicate. For sorted subsets, around 200 ng genomic DNA, equal to some 28,000 T cell genomes, was loaded into each replicate PCR. The purified libraries were quantified using a Qubit 3.0 fluorometer, sized with a Bioanalyzer 2100, and then quantified again using the KAPA Library Quantification kit. Every immunoSEQ 96-well plate was sequenced on a dedicated single-read 150-cycle Illumina NextSeq 550 flow cell. Per the source publication's procedure: Because only junctional sequences without quality scores were contained in the immunoSEQ output, filtering matching that applied to full-length reads could not be performed. Sequences were annotated with PyIR, a Python wrapper for IgBLAST v1.9, using IMGT germline references to assign V/J genes and CDR3. Any read was removed if the V/J assignment was weak (E-value above 1e-6), the CDR3 was missing, or the read contained stop codons, out-of-frame junctions, or ambiguous translated residues. A V3J clonotype was defined by an identical inferred V gene, J gene, and CDR3 amino acid sequence. Percentage overlap between repertoires was computed as shared unique clonotypes divided by the size of the smaller repertoire. Repertoire richness was assessed with RTK rarefaction, the Chao1 estimator, and Recon v2.1 estimates of unobserved clonotypes. For all TCRbeta clonotypes obtained by the gDNA method from a few donors, generation probabilities were computed with OLGA. TCRdb carries this immuneACCESS record with in-frame sequences only. Its versions omit some clonotypes, under half of them owing to an unresolved V gene in the studies checked, with the rest unexplained. The V and J calls and clone size are taken from that table; D and trimming were inferred from the DNA. Counted in this sample were roughly 1 million clones; more than 75% of them appeared once. Under 0.65% of the sample rests with the top ten.

The donors were healthy, HIV-negative adults who had no recently reported acute infections or vaccinations. Every donor was a Caucasian adult residing in Nashville, Tennessee, USA. Magnetic negative selection was used to enrich CD4+ T cells, after which naive cells were positively selected on CD45RA and the negative fraction became the memory subset. Blood was collected by leukapheresis, and PBMCs were isolated by Ficoll-Histopaque density gradient centrifugation and then cryopreserved in liquid nitrogen vapor phase. Analytical flow cytometry was used to check the purity and quantity of every magnetically sorted T cell population. Each sorted fraction had its genomic DNA isolated and then quantified by UV absorbance on a Nanodrop 2000c. Summary of the overall study and its limitations: When several donors were compared, the shared fraction of clonotypes was about 5% for naive CD4, around 4% for naive CD8, 2.3% for memory CD4, and under 0.5% for memory CD8. Incomplete sequencing was indicated by rarefaction of sorted-subset datasets, despite the large sequencing depth. Pairwise subsampling led to the expectation that sequencing depth would affect the degree of clonotype sharing among donors. Naive subsets generally had larger estimated clonotype richness than memory subsets did. Sampling was limited to blood, and TCR repertoires in tissue likely differ from TCR repertoires in blood. Higher generation probabilities were observed for clonotypes shared by all four sorted-subset donors than for non-shared clonotypes. Because the study included a small number of donors, the genetic and exposure-history diversity represented was limited.

At the junction V is shortened by 5 bases and J by 2 bases, with 12 bases in between. The CDR3 measures 14 amino acids from cysteine to phenylalanine. Kept here is only the CDR3 DNA, which spans 42 bases and is read in frame from base 1. The germline V gene supplies CDR1 SGHTA and CDR2 FQGNSA. This receptor was obtained from a man aged 18-30 years in good health. Some clones in this sample may be carry-over from other donors' samples. Sequencing was performed on memory CD4+ T cells from PBMCs. This specimen's cell subset or site label, per the study, means: CD45RA-negative fraction. The rearranged chain carries TRBV7-2 and TRBJ1-1, with TRBD1 as a weak D call on 5 bases. The nucleotide sequence is given as TGTGCCAGCAGCCCCGGGGCCGCCAACACTGAAGCTTTCTTT. Its coded protein is CASSPGAANTEAFF.